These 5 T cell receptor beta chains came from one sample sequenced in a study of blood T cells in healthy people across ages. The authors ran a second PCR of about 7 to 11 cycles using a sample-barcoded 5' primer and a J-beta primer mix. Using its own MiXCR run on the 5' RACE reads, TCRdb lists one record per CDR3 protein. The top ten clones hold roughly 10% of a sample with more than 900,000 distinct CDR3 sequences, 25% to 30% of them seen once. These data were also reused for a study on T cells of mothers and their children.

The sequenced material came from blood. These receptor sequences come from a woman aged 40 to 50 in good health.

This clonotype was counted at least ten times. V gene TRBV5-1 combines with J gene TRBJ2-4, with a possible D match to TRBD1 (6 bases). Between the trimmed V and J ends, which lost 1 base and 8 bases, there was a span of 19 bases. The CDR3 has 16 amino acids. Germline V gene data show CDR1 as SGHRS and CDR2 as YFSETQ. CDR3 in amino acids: CASSLSGVSILDIQYF. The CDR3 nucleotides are TGCGCCAGCAGCTTGTCAGGGGTTTCAATCTTGGACATTCAGTACTTC.

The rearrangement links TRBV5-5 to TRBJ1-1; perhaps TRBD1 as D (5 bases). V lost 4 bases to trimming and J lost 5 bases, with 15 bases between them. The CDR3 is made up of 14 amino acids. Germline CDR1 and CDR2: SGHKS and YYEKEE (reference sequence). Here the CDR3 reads CASSPGELRTEAFF. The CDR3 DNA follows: TGTGCCAGCAGCCCGGGGGAATTGAGAACTGAAGCTTTCTTT.

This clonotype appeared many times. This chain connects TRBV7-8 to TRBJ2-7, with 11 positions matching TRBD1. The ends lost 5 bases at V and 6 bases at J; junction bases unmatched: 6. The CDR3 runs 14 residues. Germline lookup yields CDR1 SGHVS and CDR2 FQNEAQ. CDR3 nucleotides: TGTGCCAGCAGCGAACGGACAGGGGGCCGCGAGCAGTACTTC. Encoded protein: CASSERTGGREQYF.

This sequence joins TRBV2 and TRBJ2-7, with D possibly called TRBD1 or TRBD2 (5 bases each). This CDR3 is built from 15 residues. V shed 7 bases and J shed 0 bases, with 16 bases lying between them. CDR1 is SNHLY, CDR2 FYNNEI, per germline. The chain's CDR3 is CASIPGRRSSYEQYF. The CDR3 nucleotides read TGTGCCAGCATCCCGGGACGCCGTAGCTCCTACGAGCAGTACTTC.

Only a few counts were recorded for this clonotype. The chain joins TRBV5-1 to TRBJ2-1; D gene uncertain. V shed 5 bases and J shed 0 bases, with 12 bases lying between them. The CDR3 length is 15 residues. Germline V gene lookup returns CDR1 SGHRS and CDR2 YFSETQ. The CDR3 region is CASSQDGSSYNEQFF. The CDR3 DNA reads TGCGCCAGCAGTCAGGACGGTAGCTCCTACAATGAGCAGTTCTTC.